Listed below are T cell receptor beta chains from one sample, sequenced in a study of Tregs in tolerant kidney transplant recipients. Profiling relied on immunoSEQ multiplex PCR, and the TCRdb table lists in-frame clones only, not all of them. This table has tens of thousands of clones, over 85% appearing once. This specimen was CD4+ T cells from blood, taken before the transplant. These receptors were obtained from a human donor who received a combined kidney and bone marrow transplant. Each CDR3 is given with its conserved first and last residue. D genes are given only for firm matches. Some rows have no size entry. The others give once, few or many, or a class for an expanded clone.

v_gene: TRBV10-2; d_gene: TRBD2; j_gene: TRBJ2-1; abundance: -; CDR3aa: CASRTRTSNEQFF; CDR3nt: TGCGCCAGCAGGACTAGGACTAGTAATGAGCAGTTCTTC
v_gene: TRBV19; d_gene: TRBD2; j_gene: TRBJ2-3; abundance: once; CDR3aa: CATKKLAGDTQYF; CDR3nt: TGTGCCACCAAGAAACTAGCGGGGGATACGCAGTATTTT
v_gene: TRBV25-1; d_gene: -; j_gene: TRBJ2-7; abundance: -; CDR3aa: CASSDVLGGTMGEQYF; CDR3nt: TGTGCCAGCAGTGATGTGTTAGGGGGAACGATGGGCGAGCAGTACTTC
v_gene: TRBV4-2; d_gene: -; j_gene: TRBJ2-1; abundance: few; CDR3aa: CASSQVVFRGTNNEQFF; CDR3nt: TGTGCCAGCAGCCAAGTGGTCTTCCGGGGGACCAACAATGAGCAGTTCTTC
v_gene: TRBV9; d_gene: TRBD2; j_gene: TRBJ2-5; abundance: -; CDR3aa: CASNPGGSGGGVETQYF; CDR3nt: TGTGCCAGCAACCCCGGTGGTAGCGGGGGAGGGGTTGAGACCCAGTACTTC
v_gene: TRBV7-3; d_gene: TRBD1; j_gene: TRBJ2-3; abundance: -; CDR3aa: CASKQGATDTQYF; CDR3nt: TGTGCCAGCAAACAGGGGGCTACAGATACGCAGTATTTT
v_gene: TRBV14; d_gene: TRBD1; j_gene: TRBJ2-7; abundance: -; CDR3aa: CASSPDRGSYEQYF; CDR3nt: TGTGCCAGCAGCCCGGACAGGGGTTCCTACGAGCAGTACTTC
v_gene: TRBV7-8; d_gene: -; j_gene: TRBJ2-7; abundance: -; CDR3aa: CASSLGWPRYEQYF; CDR3nt: TGTGCCAGCAGCTTAGGGTGGCCCCGCTACGAGCAGTACTTC
v_gene: TRBV7-2; d_gene: -; j_gene: TRBJ1-2; abundance: -; CDR3aa: CASSFKVDSTGSYGYTF; CDR3nt: TGTGCCAGCAGCTTTAAGGTGGACTCGACAGGTTCCTATGGCTACACCTTC
v_gene: TRBV30; d_gene: -; j_gene: TRBJ1-4; abundance: -; CDR3aa: CAWTPRRSLGGKLFF; CDR3nt: TGTGCCTGGACTCCCCGCAGGTCCTTAGGTGGAAAACTGTTTTTT
v_gene: TRBV9; d_gene: -; j_gene: TRBJ2-3; abundance: -; CDR3aa: CASSAVGRPSTDTQYF; CDR3nt: TGTGCCAGCAGTGCGGTGGGGCGGCCTAGCACAGATACGCAGTATTTT
v_gene: TRBV19; d_gene: TRBD2; j_gene: TRBJ2-2; abundance: -; CDR3aa: CASWAPGLASTGELFF; CDR3nt: TGTGCCAGCTGGGCACCGGGACTAGCGAGCACCGGGGAGCTGTTTTTT
v_gene: TRBV28; d_gene: -; j_gene: TRBJ2-7; abundance: -; CDR3aa: CASSLPGIFYEQYF; CDR3nt: TGTGCCAGCAGTTTACCAGGCATCTTCTACGAGCAGTACTTC
v_gene: TRBV4-1; d_gene: TRBD2; j_gene: TRBJ2-3; abundance: -; CDR3aa: CASSQASGRTDTQYF; CDR3nt: TGCGCCAGCAGCCAGGCTAGCGGGAGGACAGATACGCAGTATTTT
v_gene: TRBV6-1; d_gene: -; j_gene: TRBJ1-2; abundance: -; CDR3aa: CASSEAQGRVGYGYTF; CDR3nt: TGTGCCAGCAGTGAAGCGCAGGGGAGGGTGGGCTATGGCTACACCTTC
v_gene: TRBV7-2; d_gene: -; j_gene: TRBJ2-7; abundance: -; CDR3aa: CASSRQVGYEQYF; CDR3nt: TGTGCCAGCAGTAGGCAGGTTGGCTACGAGCAGTACTTC
v_gene: TRBV10-3; d_gene: TRBD2; j_gene: TRBJ2-1; abundance: once; CDR3aa: CAISVPSGSMNEQFF; CDR3nt: TGTGCCATCAGTGTCCCTAGCGGGAGTATGAATGAGCAGTTCTTC
v_gene: TRBV5-6; d_gene: -; j_gene: TRBJ2-7; abundance: -; CDR3aa: CASSLDRISYEQYF; CDR3nt: TGTGCCAGCAGCTTAGACAGGATCTCCTACGAGCAGTACTTC
v_gene: TRBV7-9; d_gene: -; j_gene: TRBJ2-7; abundance: -; CDR3aa: CASSETTASYEQYF; CDR3nt: TGTGCCAGCAGCGAAACGACAGCCTCCTACGAGCAGTACTTC
v_gene: TRBV2; d_gene: TRBD1; j_gene: TRBJ1-1; abundance: -; CDR3aa: CASSASAGTGDSEAFF; CDR3nt: TGTGCCAGCAGTGCATCCGCCGGGACAGGGGATTCGGAAGCTTTCTTT
v_gene: TRBV5-4; d_gene: TRBD1; j_gene: TRBJ1-6; abundance: -; CDR3aa: CASRPGTGVNSPLHF; CDR3nt: TGTGCCAGCAGACCCGGGACAGGGGTTAATTCACCCCTCCACTTT
v_gene: TRBV7-9; d_gene: -; j_gene: TRBJ2-3; abundance: -; CDR3aa: CASSLQGLADTQYF; CDR3nt: TGTGCCAGCAGCTTACAGGGGCTAGCAGATACGCAGTATTTT
v_gene: TRBV7-3; d_gene: TRBD1; j_gene: TRBJ2-1; abundance: -; CDR3aa: CASSYVSGTEYNEQFF; CDR3nt: TGTGCCAGCAGCTACGTATCCGGGACAGAGTACAATGAGCAGTTCTTC
v_gene: TRBV5-1; d_gene: -; j_gene: TRBJ2-1; abundance: -; CDR3aa: CASSFETVYNEQFF; CDR3nt: TGCGCCAGCAGCTTTGAGACAGTATACAATGAGCAGTTCTTC
v_gene: TRBV5-4; d_gene: -; j_gene: TRBJ1-4; abundance: -; CDR3aa: CASSLTPNEKLFF; CDR3nt: TGTGCCAGCAGCCTGACACCTAATGAAAAACTGTTTTTT
v_gene: TRBV6-5; d_gene: TRBD1; j_gene: TRBJ1-1; abundance: few; CDR3aa: CASSGPRTGQAFF; CDR3nt: TGTGCCAGCAGTGGCCCCCGGACAGGCCAAGCTTTCTTT
v_gene: TRBV19; d_gene: -; j_gene: TRBJ1-1; abundance: -; CDR3aa: CASSISFMNTEAFF; CDR3nt: TGTGCCAGTAGTATATCATTCATGAACACTGAAGCTTTCTTT
v_gene: TRBV6-1; d_gene: -; j_gene: TRBJ2-3; abundance: once; CDR3aa: CASNFQGTDTQYF; CDR3nt: TGTGCCAGCAATTTCCAGGGCACAGATACGCAGTATTTT
v_gene: TRBV7-7; d_gene: -; j_gene: TRBJ2-1; abundance: -; CDR3aa: CASSLGLVHYNEQFF; CDR3nt: TGTGCCAGCAGCTTAGGTTTAGTCCACTACAATGAGCAGTTCTTC
v_gene: TRBV6-5; d_gene: TRBD2; j_gene: TRBJ2-3; abundance: -; CDR3aa: CASSYRGVPTDTQYF; CDR3nt: TGTGCCAGCAGTTATCGGGGGGTACCCACAGATACGCAGTATTTT
v_gene: TRBV7-8; d_gene: -; j_gene: TRBJ2-3; abundance: -; CDR3aa: CASSFRDTQYF; CDR3nt: TGTGCCAGCAGCTTCAGGGATACGCAGTATTTT
v_gene: TRBV15; d_gene: TRBD1; j_gene: TRBJ2-1; abundance: -; CDR3aa: CATSIQGPGGTDEQFF; CDR3nt: TGTGCCACCAGCATCCAGGGCCCAGGGGGCACGGATGAGCAGTTCTTC
v_gene: TRBV5-1; d_gene: -; j_gene: TRBJ1-2; abundance: once; CDR3aa: CASSLRAGVRAYGYTF; CDR3nt: TGCGCCAGCAGCTTGCGTGCAGGGGTGCGGGCCTATGGCTACACCTTC
v_gene: TRBV2; d_gene: TRBD1; j_gene: TRBJ1-5; abundance: -; CDR3aa: CASRPKTGEGQPQHF; CDR3nt: TGTGCCAGCAGACCGAAGACAGGGGAGGGGCAGCCCCAGCATTTT
v_gene: TRBV4-1; d_gene: TRBD1; j_gene: TRBJ2-3; abundance: -; CDR3aa: CASSPGQPFSTDTQYF; CDR3nt: TGCGCCAGCAGCCCGGGACAGCCCTTTAGCACAGATACGCAGTATTTT
v_gene: TRBV4-1; d_gene: -; j_gene: TRBJ1-1; abundance: once; CDR3aa: CASSQGLMNTEAFF; CDR3nt: TGCGCCAGCAGCCAAGGACTGATGAACACTGAAGCTTTCTTT
v_gene: TRBV6-1; d_gene: -; j_gene: TRBJ1-2; abundance: -; CDR3aa: CASNPDTIGYTF; CDR3nt: TGTGCCAGCAACCCAGACACAATAGGCTACACCTTC